This T cell receptor (beta chain) was identified in a study of CD8+ T cells in alopecia areata. General study results and limits: Greater clonality was observed in lesional scalp samples, especially alopecia totalis/universalis, versus normal scalp.

Reverse transcription of extracted RNA yielded cDNA, which provided the sequencing template. Libraries were prepared by immunoSEQ multiplex PCR; TCRdb keeps only in-frame clonotypes and omits some of them. This sample has 30,000 to 45,000 clones, with under 65% found just once. CD4+ cells from roughly five patients were sorted into CD25+CD127- cells. This clone showed up just a few times. As yet, its antigen is unknown. The TCR was taken from a human donor with alopecia areata. Material: CD4+ Tregs sorted from blood.

CDR3 bases: TGTGCCAGCAGCCAGACGGGGGCGGGAGACCACGAGCAGTACTTC. Translation gives CASSQTGAGDHEQYF. This chain links TRBV4-2 with TRBJ2-7; D might be TRBD2 (7 bases). Per the germline V gene, CDR1 is LGHNA and CDR2 is YNFKEQ. V dropped 3 bases and J dropped 5 bases, with 17 bases sitting between them. The CDR3 has 15 residues.